This record concerns one T cell receptor (beta chain) sequence. The entry originates in a study of control samples from healthy donors and cancer patients. Only in-frame clones appear in the TCRdb table, and some are missing; sequencing was by immunoSEQ multiplex PCR. The table includes some 120,000 clones, about 92% detected once. The TCR sequence derives from a man in his fifties or sixties with head and neck cancer. Sequenced material: PBMCs.

CDR3 loop: CASSPQSAFTIYF. The CDR3 DNA is TGTGCCAGCAGCCCCCAGTCAGCTTTCACCATATATTTT. This chain uses TRBV7-9 with TRBJ1-3; D call uncertain. The germline V gene has CDR1 SEHNR and CDR2 FQNEAQ (reference sequence). Trimming took off 5 bases at V and 9 bases at J, with 14 bases between the two ends. The CDR3 runs 13 residues.